The rows below give T cell receptor beta chains drawn from one sample of a study of blood T cell repertoires in COVID-19. The table came from immunoSEQ multiplex PCR; TCRdb's copy has only in-frame clones and leaves some out. The sample lists about 200,000 clones, roughly 80% occurring once. The sample was peripheral blood. These receptors were taken from a man in his 60s with COVID-19, enrolled during active disease. Both conserved end residues are part of each CDR3. The order of the fields is V gene, D gene, clone size, J gene, CDR3 DNA, CDR3 protein. D genes are given only for firm matches. Only some rows state a clone size, as once, few, many or a class for expanded clones.

v_call: TRBV10-3; d_call: TRBD1; clone_size: NA; j_call: TRBJ2-7; cdr3_nt: TGTGCCATCACGGAAGGGGGCCTATACGAGCAGTACTTC; cdr3_aa: CAITEGGLYEQYF
v_call: TRBV10-2; d_call: NA; clone_size: NA; j_call: TRBJ2-7; cdr3_nt: TGCGCCAGCAGGTCGACAGGTTTAACCTACGAGCAGTACTTC; cdr3_aa: CASRSTGLTYEQYF
v_call: TRBV9; d_call: TRBD2; clone_size: few; j_call: TRBJ2-1; cdr3_nt: TGTGCCAGCAGCGATACAACGACTAGCCGTGAGCAGTTCTTC; cdr3_aa: CASSDTTTSREQFF
v_call: TRBV3-1/TRBV3-2; d_call: NA; clone_size: NA; j_call: TRBJ1-1; cdr3_nt: TGTGCCAGCAGCCGGACCCACTCCAGGACAGTCACTGAAGCTTTCTTT; cdr3_aa: CASSRTHSRTVTEAFF
v_call: TRBV3-1/TRBV3-2; d_call: TRBD2; clone_size: NA; j_call: TRBJ2-1; cdr3_nt: TGTGCCAGCAGCCAAGAGGGGGGAGGGGTCAATGAGCAGTTCTTC; cdr3_aa: CASSQEGGGVNEQFF
v_call: TRBV18; d_call: TRBD1; clone_size: NA; j_call: TRBJ2-5; cdr3_nt: TGTGCCAGCTCACCTCGGGACAGAGAGACCCAGTACTTC; cdr3_aa: CASSPRDRETQYF
v_call: TRBV18; d_call: TRBD1; clone_size: NA; j_call: TRBJ1-1; cdr3_nt: TGTGCCAGCTCGAACGGACAGGGGGCTGAAGCTTTCTTT; cdr3_aa: CASSNGQGAEAFF
v_call: TRBV6-2/TRBV6-3; d_call: TRBD1; clone_size: NA; j_call: TRBJ1-1; cdr3_nt: TGTGCCAGCAGTGACACAGGGGGCGGAAACACTGAAGCTTTCTTT; cdr3_aa: CASSDTGGGNTEAFF
v_call: TRBV18; d_call: TRBD1; clone_size: NA; j_call: TRBJ1-5; cdr3_nt: TGTGCCAGCTCACCACCACAGGGGGCGGGTCAGCCCCAGCATTTT; cdr3_aa: CASSPPQGAGQPQHF
v_call: TRBV19; d_call: NA; clone_size: NA; j_call: TRBJ2-2; cdr3_nt: TGTGCCAGTAGTATAAGTCCAGACACCGGGGAGCTGTTTTTT; cdr3_aa: CASSISPDTGELFF
v_call: TRBV6-6; d_call: NA; clone_size: NA; j_call: TRBJ1-1; cdr3_nt: TGTGCCAGCAGTTACACCGGGACAAACTTTCCCACTGAAGCTTTCTTT; cdr3_aa: CASSYTGTNFPTEAFF
v_call: TRBV9; d_call: NA; clone_size: few; j_call: TRBJ1-5; cdr3_nt: TGTGCCAGCAGCGGGGGGCAGCACAATCAGCCCCAGCATTTT; cdr3_aa: CASSGGQHNQPQHF
v_call: TRBV4-2; d_call: NA; clone_size: NA; j_call: TRBJ2-3; cdr3_nt: TGTGCCAGCAGCCAAGAGCCGGGTGGTGGCACAGATACGCAGTATTTT; cdr3_aa: CASSQEPGGGTDTQYF
v_call: TRBV29-1; d_call: NA; clone_size: NA; j_call: TRBJ1-1; cdr3_nt: TGCAGCGTTGCCGGTCCTCTCATGAACACTGAAGCTTTCTTT; cdr3_aa: CSVAGPLMNTEAFF
v_call: TRBV30; d_call: NA; clone_size: NA; j_call: TRBJ2-1; cdr3_nt: TGTGCCTGGACTTTAACCTACGGGGAGCAGTTCTTC; cdr3_aa: CAWTLTYGEQFF
v_call: TRBV2; d_call: TRBD1; clone_size: NA; j_call: TRBJ1-5; cdr3_nt: TGTGCCAGCAGTAGGACAGGGAGGCAGCCCCAGCATTTT; cdr3_aa: CASSRTGRQPQHF